One sample yielded the 27 T cell receptor beta chains listed below, sequenced in a study of cytomegalovirus exposure and HLA in healthy donors. The PCR contained 60 Vbeta and 13 Jbeta primers. Sequenced by immunoSEQ multiplex PCR; TCRdb stores in-frame clones only, minus some. The top ten clones hold approximately 1.7% of a sample with fewer than 250,000 clones, roughly 86% of them seen once. The sample taken for sequencing was PBMCs. Receptors originate from a woman aged 18-29 years in good health and CMV-seronegative.

The chain joins TRBV6-5 to TRBJ1-1; no reliable D call. This CDR3 has 13 residues. Germline lookup yields CDR1 MNHEY and CDR2 SVGAGI. V was shortened by 6 bases and J by 2 bases, with 10 bases between the two germline ends. CDR3 protein: CASSPQFNTEAFF. The CDR3 nucleotides read TGTGCCAGCAGCCCTCAGTTCAACACTGAAGCTTTCTTT.

J is TRBJ2-3 and V is TRBV7-9; maybe TRBD2 (5 bases). Trimming pared 5 bases from V and 0 bases from J, leaving 6 bases between. CDR1 SEHNR and CDR2 FQNEAQ come from the germline V gene (reference sequence). This CDR3 comprises 13 residues. CDR3 coding DNA: TGTGCCAGCAGCCCGGGGAGCACAGATACGCAGTATTTT. Residues: CASSPGSTDTQYF.

The chain couples TRBV11-1 to TRBJ2-3; D may be TRBD2 (6 bases). Germline CDR1 is SGHAT and CDR2 is FQDESV (reference sequence). The germline V and J ends were trimmed by 1 base and 9 bases, with 20 bases remaining between them. The length of the CDR3 is 16 residues. Written as DNA, the CDR3 is TGTGCCAGCAGCTTAGTAAGATTCGCCAGGGAGGTAACGCAGTATTTT. Its protein product is CASSLVRFAREVTQYF.

This clone appeared a single time. The CDR3 nucleotides read TGTGCCAGCAGCTTGTGCCAGGGGCGGAGCGAGCAGTACTTC. It specifies CASSLCQGRSEQYF. This rearrangement joins TRBV5-7 to TRBJ2-7; D is perhaps TRBD1 (6 bases). TRBV5-7 is an open reading frame, and its role is uncertain. With 1 base removed from V and 6 bases from J, the gap between germline ends came to 14 bases. CDR3 size: 14 residues.

The gene calls are TRBV10-1 and TRBJ2-3, with D tentatively TRBD2 (6 bases). Per germline, CDR1 WNHNN and CDR2 SYGVQD (reference sequence). V was trimmed by 3 bases and J by 0 bases, leaving 10 bases between them. The CDR3 has 15 residues. CDR3 amino acids: CASSDPGTSTDTQYF. CDR3 DNA: TGCGCCAGCAGTGATCCGGGGACTAGCACAGATACGCAGTATTTT.

The genes are TRBV10-3 and TRBJ2-7; perhaps TRBD2 as D (6 bases). Trimming pared 6 bases from V and 7 bases from J, leaving 10 bases between. The CDR3 is 11 residues long. CDR1 and CDR2 from the germline V gene are ENHRY and SYGVKD. CDR3 residues: CAIRGDLEQYF. The CDR3, as DNA: TGTGCCATCAGGGGGGACTTGGAGCAGTACTTC.

The gene calls are TRBV2 and TRBJ2-1; 7 bases fit TRBD2. With V trimmed by 8 bases and J by 6 bases, 4 bases remained unmatched. The germline gives CDR1 SNHLY, CDR2 FYNNEI. This CDR3 spans 12 amino acids. In DNA form, the CDR3 reads TGTGCCAGCGAGGGCGGGGGCAATGAGCAGTTCTTC. It codes for CASEGGGNEQFF.

V and J are TRBV30 and TRBJ1-2, with 8 bases that match TRBD1. Germline V lookup: CDR1 GTSNPN, CDR2 SVGIG (reference sequence). Trimming took 3 bases from V and 4 from J; bases not matched to a gene: 4. This CDR3 comprises 13 residues. DNA of the CDR3: TGTGCCTGGAGGCTGACAGGGGTCTATGGCTACACCTTC. Residues: CAWRLTGVYGYTF.

The chain joins TRBV9 to TRBJ2-5, with TRBD2 as a possible D gene (7 bases). CDR3 length: 15 amino acids. Trimming removed 0 bases from V and 5 bases from J, with 14 bases in between. Germline V gives CDR1 SGDLS, CDR2 YYNGEE. The CDR3 region has the DNA TGTGCCAGCAGCGTAGGGGAGGGGGGGCGCGAGACCCAGTACTTC. Its translation: CASSVGEGGRETQYF.

A few counts support this clone. The CDR3 DNA follows: TGTGCCAGCAGTTTATATCAGGGAATGAACACTGAAGCTTTCTTT. It yields the protein CASSLYQGMNTEAFF. The chain carries TRBV27 and TRBJ1-1; the D gene is possibly TRBD1 (5 bases). In germline, CDR1 is MNHEY, CDR2 SMNVEV (reference sequence). V lost 1 base to trimming and J lost 0 bases, with 9 bases between them. This CDR3 has 15 residues.

The table lists this clone with a few counts. The J gene is TRBJ1-2, the V gene TRBV27; D unresolved. V lost 8 bases to trimming and J lost 3 bases, with 16 bases between them. The CDR3 is 14 amino acids. Per the germline V gene, CDR1 is MNHEY and CDR2 is SMNVEV (reference sequence). CDR3 DNA: TGTGCCAGCGGGGAGTGGGGAACCTACTATGGCTACACCTTC. It specifies CASGEWGTYYGYTF.

This rearrangement joins TRBV30 to TRBJ2-3, with TRBD1 as a possible D gene (6 bases). There are 12 residues in the CDR3. Germline V CDR1 and CDR2: GTSNPN, SVGIG (reference sequence). V gave up 4 bases and J gave up 6 bases, with 11 bases separating them. The DNA of the CDR3 is TGTGCCTGGACAGGGGTTAGGGATACGCAGTATTTT. Translating it yields CAWTGVRDTQYF.

This chain connects TRBV27 to TRBJ1-4; D is ambiguous. In germline, CDR1 is MNHEY, CDR2 SMNVEV (reference sequence). The germline V and J ends were trimmed by 3 bases and 4 bases, with 6 bases remaining between them. The CDR3 sequence is 13 residues long. CDR3 region: CASSLRFNEKLFF. The CDR3 nucleotides read TGTGCCAGCAGTTTGAGGTTTAATGAAAAACTGTTTTTT.

The CDR3 loop reads CAWRPGTPRSEQYF. The CDR3 nucleotides are TGTGCCTGGAGACCCGGGACACCCCGTTCCGAGCAGTACTTC. The J gene is TRBJ2-7, the V gene TRBV30; possibly TRBD1 for D (6 bases). CDR1 GTSNPN and CDR2 SVGIG come from the germline V gene (reference sequence). This CDR3 is built from 14 residues. Trimming cost V 3 bases and J 6 bases, with 18 bases left between them. Based on the CDR3 plus reference TRBV30 and TRBJ2-7, the full variable domain is SQTIHQWPATLVQPVGSPLSLECTVEGTSNPNLYWYRQAAGRGLQLLFYSVGIGQISSEVPQNLSASRPQDRQFILSSKKLLLSDSGFYLCAWRPGTPRSEQYFGPGTRLTVT.

The rearrangement joins TRBV25-1 to TRBJ2-5, with D maybe TRBD2 (5 bases). CDR1 is MGHDK, CDR2 SYGVNS, per germline. The CDR3 has 14 residues. Trimming took 3 bases from V and 2 from J, leaving 10 bases between them. This chain's CDR3 is CASSEYREQETQYF. The CDR3 region has the DNA TGTGCCAGCAGTGAGTATCGGGAACAAGAGACCCAGTACTTC.

The CDR3 protein is CASSLGRLAGAYEQFF. For the CDR3, the DNA is TGTGCCAGCAGCTTAGGCCGACTAGCGGGAGCATATGAGCAGTTCTTC. The V gene is TRBV13, the J gene TRBJ2-1; 12 positions agree with TRBD2. V was pared by 0 bases and J by 8 bases, with 5 bases of the junction left unmatched. The CDR3 loop spans 16 amino acids. The germline gives CDR1 PRHDT, CDR2 FYEKMQ (reference sequence).

The V gene is TRBV13, the J gene TRBJ2-2, with 7 bases lining up with TRBD1. The CDR3 extends over 16 amino acids. The germline V gene has CDR1 PRHDT and CDR2 FYEKMQ (reference sequence). With 3 bases clipped from V and 3 bases from J, the junction kept 7 bases outside the gene matches. In DNA form, the CDR3 reads TGTGCCAGCAGCTTGAGGGGGCAGGGAGACACCGGGGAGCTGTTTTTT. Amino acid sequence: CASSLRGQGDTGELFF.

The V gene is TRBV27, the J gene TRBJ2-2, with D hard to call. The CDR3 consists of 13 residues. Per the germline V gene, CDR1 is MNHEY and CDR2 is SMNVEV (reference sequence). The ends were cut back, 8 bases at V and 7 bases at J, with 14 bases in the middle. The CDR3 DNA sequence: TGTGCCAGCCGAATTTCGGCAGGCGGGGAGCTGTTTTTT. It translates to CASRISAGGELFF.

V and J are TRBV5-1 and TRBJ1-2; 9 nucleotides agree with TRBD1. With 0 bases clipped from V and 6 bases from J, the junction kept 9 bases outside the gene matches. This CDR3 spans 16 amino acids. Germline V lookup: CDR1 SGHRS, CDR2 YFSETQ. In DNA, the CDR3 is TGCGCCAGCAGCTTGGAGGCTGGGACAGGGTTCGATGGCTACACCTTC. Amino acids: CASSLEAGTGFDGYTF. Drawing the rest from reference TRBV5-1 and TRBJ1-2, the complete variable domain is KAGVTQTPRYLIKTRGQQVTLSCSPISGHRSVSWYQQTPGQGLQFLFEYFSETQRNKGNFPGRFSGRQFSNSRSEMNVSTLELGDSALYLCASSLEAGTGFDGYTFGSGTRLTVV.

The V gene is TRBV4-2, the J gene TRBJ2-5; TRBD1 might be the D (6 bases). The CDR3 has 14 residues. V was cut by 4 bases and J by 3 bases, with 12 bases left in between. Germline values: CDR1 LGHNA, CDR2 YNFKEQ. CDR3 loop: CASSRTEGEETQYF. DNA for the CDR3: TGTGCCAGCAGCCGGACAGAAGGAGAAGAGACCCAGTACTTC.

The gene calls are TRBV19 and TRBJ2-5; TRBD2 matches at 7 bases. J gave up 5 bases and V 3 bases, and 6 bases lay outside the gene matches. This CDR3 has 14 residues. CDR1 is LNHDA and CDR2 is SQIVND in the germline V gene (reference sequence). The CDR3 spells CASSMRGFMETQYF. In DNA, the CDR3 is TGTGCCAGTAGTATGCGGGGGTTCATGGAGACCCAGTACTTC. The full variable domain, its missing parts supplied by reference TRBV19 and TRBJ2-5, is DGGITQSPKYLFRKEGQNVTLSCEQNLNHDAMYWYRQDPGQGLRLIYYSQIVNDFQKGDIAEGYSVSREKKESFPLTVTSAQKNPTAFYLCASSMRGFMETQYFGPGTRLLVL.

J is TRBJ2-3 and V is TRBV6-1; 10 positions match TRBD2. The CDR3 sequence is 16 residues long. J gave up 5 bases and V 4 bases, and 9 bases lay outside the gene matches. In germline, CDR1 is MNHNS, CDR2 SASEGT. The CDR3 coding sequence is TGTGCCAGCAGTGGGGAGCGGGGGGGCCATCTAGATACGCAGTATTTT. Protein: CASSGERGGHLDTQYF.

CDR3 coding DNA: TGTGCCACCAGCAGAGATCCGCAGGGATGGGGCTACACCTTC. Translation gives CATSRDPQGWGYTF. This chain links TRBV15 with TRBJ1-2, with TRBD1 as a possible D gene (5 bases). With 0 bases removed from V and 8 bases from J, the gap between germline ends came to 13 bases. This CDR3 has 14 amino acids. Per germline, CDR1 LNHNV and CDR2 YYDKDF (reference sequence). Full variable domain (outside the CDR3, taken from reference TRBV15 and TRBJ1-2): DAMVIQNPRYQVTQFGKPVTLSCSQTLNHNVMYWYQQKSSQAPKLLFHYYDKDFNNEADTPDNFQSRRPNTSFCFLDIRSPGLGDTAMYLCATSRDPQGWGYTFGSGTRLTVV.

This clone has just one count. The chain joins TRBV5-1 to TRBJ1-1, with D possibly matching TRBD1 (6 bases). This CDR3 spans 13 amino acids. The ends were cut back, 6 bases at V and 6 bases at J, with 15 bases in the middle. From germline, CDR1 is SGHRS and CDR2 YFSETQ. CDR3 amino acids: CASTLQGKAEAFF. The CDR3, as DNA: TGCGCCAGCACTTTGCAGGGGAAGGCTGAAGCTTTCTTT.

The gene calls are TRBV6-6 and TRBJ2-1, with TRBD1 identical over 9 bases. From germline, CDR1 is MNHNY and CDR2 SVGAGI (reference sequence). Trimming at V came to 0 bases and at J to 9 bases, leaving 6 bases not matched to a gene. The CDR3 totals 15 residues. The CDR3 spells CASSYSTGGIGEQFF. CDR3 nucleotides: TGTGCCAGCAGTTACTCGACAGGGGGGATCGGTGAGCAGTTCTTC.

The CDR3 coding sequence is TGTGCCAGCAGGTCCTATAGCAATCAGCCCCAGCATTTT. Translating gives CASRSYSNQPQHF. The chain uses TRBV6-5 and TRBJ1-5; no clear D gene. With 6 bases removed from V and 0 bases from J, the gap between germline ends came to 6 bases. In germline, CDR1 is MNHEY, CDR2 SVGAGI. This CDR3 has 13 residues.

The chain combines TRBV4-1 with TRBJ2-3; possibly TRBD1 for D (6 bases). Germline assignment: CDR1 MGHRA and CDR2 YSYEKL. V lost 1 base and J lost 3, with 11 bases in between. The CDR3 totals 15 residues. Here the CDR3 reads CASSQGGLITDTQYF. DNA for the CDR3: TGCGCCAGCAGCCAAGGGGGGCTTATAACAGATACGCAGTATTTT.